A selection of T cell receptor beta chains follows, all from one sample in a study of blood T cell repertoires in COVID-19. The table came from immunoSEQ multiplex PCR; TCRdb's copy has only in-frame clones and leaves some out. The table has 190,000 or so clones, 88% seen once. The specimen sequenced was peripheral blood. The receptors come from a woman aged 30 to 39 with acute or convalescent COVID-19. The CDR3 runs from the conserved cysteine through the conserved F or W. A D gene is named only where the DNA matches it firmly. Clone size is not always given. Where it is, it says once, few, many or a class for expanded clones.

TRBV6-5	TRBJ2-1	-	-	TGTGCCAGCAGCCCGGGGGATGAGCAGTTCTTC	CASSPGDEQFF
TRBV2	TRBJ2-2	TRBD1	-	TGTGCCAGCAAAGGGACAGGGGGAACCGGGGAGCTGTTTTTT	CASKGTGGTGELFF
TRBV5-6	TRBJ1-2	TRBD1	-	TGTGCCAGCAGCCCAGACAGGGCATATGGCTACACCTTC	CASSPDRAYGYTF
TRBV4-2	TRBJ1-5	TRBD1	-	TGTGCCAGCAGCCAGACAGGGCGCAATCAAGGGCAGCCCCAGCATTTT	CASSQTGRNQGQPQHF
TRBV28	TRBJ2-2	-	once	TGTGCCAGCAGTCTCCATAGGGGAGCGGGCACCGGGGAGCTGTTTTTT	CASSLHRGAGTGELFF
TRBV5-6	TRBJ2-3	TRBD2	-	TGTGCCAGCAGCTTCGGGACTAGCGGCGGAGATACGCAGTATTTT	CASSFGTSGGDTQYF
TRBV6-5	TRBJ1-1	-	once	TGTGCCAGCAGTTCTCCTACTCGGGGCACTGAAGCTTTCTTT	CASSSPTRGTEAFF
TRBV28	TRBJ2-1	TRBD1	-	TGTGCCAGCAGTTTACCCGGGACAGCCAAGGATGAGCAGTTCTTC	CASSLPGTAKDEQFF
TRBV2	TRBJ2-5	-	-	TGTGCCAGCAGACAGGACGAAGAGACCCAGTACTTC	CASRQDEETQYF
TRBV9	TRBJ2-6	-	-	TGTGCCAGCAGCGTCGGGTCTGGGGCCAACGTCCTGACTTTC	CASSVGSGANVLTF
TRBV18	TRBJ2-1	TRBD2	-	TGTGCCAGCCGACCGGGCCTAGCGGGAGAATATGAGCAGTTCTTC	CASRPGLAGEYEQFF
TRBV28	TRBJ2-7	TRBD2	-	TGTGCCAGCAGTGGGTTTGAGCAGCGGGGAACGTCTTACGAGCAGTACTTC	CASSGFEQRGTSYEQYF
TRBV11-2	TRBJ1-1	-	once	TGTGCCAGCAGCTTACAATTGAACACTGAAGCTTTCTTT	CASSLQLNTEAFF
TRBV9	TRBJ2-1	-	-	TGTGCCAGCAGCGTAGACCGAGTGGATGAGCAGTTCTTC	CASSVDRVDEQFF
TRBV28	TRBJ2-2	-	-	TGTGCCAGCAAGATGACGAGGGCCTATAGCGGGGAGCTGTTTTTT	CASKMTRAYSGELFF
TRBV29-1	TRBJ2-1	-	-	TGCAGCGTTGTCGGGCAGTTCTTC	CSVVGQFF
TRBV7-2	TRBJ1-6	TRBD1	-	TGTGCCAGCAGCCCGGGACAGGGGCCTTCACCCCTCCACTTT	CASSPGQGPSPLHF
TRBV5-4	TRBJ2-5	-	-	TGTGCCAGCAGCTCCGGCGGGCGGGCGGACCTCCAAGAGACCCAGTACTTC	CASSSGGRADLQETQYF
TRBV5-4	TRBJ1-6	TRBD1	-	TGTGCCAGCAGCTTTGGGACAGGGGGCGCCGGTTCACCCCTCCACTTT	CASSFGTGGAGSPLHF
TRBV2	TRBJ2-1	TRBD2	once	TGTGCCAGCACGGGAGGGTCCTACAATGAGCAGTTCTTC	CASTGGSYNEQFF
TRBV12-3/TRBV12-4	TRBJ2-5	-	-	TGTGCCAGCAGTTTGGTGGGAGGAGGGACCCAGTACTTC	CASSLVGGGTQYF
TRBV30	TRBJ1-2	-	-	TGTGCCCGTGTGGAGGGGCCTCGGGGCTACACCTTC	CARVEGPRGYTF
TRBV28	TRBJ1-5	-	-	TGTGCCAGCGGAGGTTTTAGCAATCAGCCCCAGCATTTT	CASGGFSNQPQHF
TRBV7-2	TRBJ2-5	-	-	TGTGCCAGCAGCTTATCGCGGGCCGAAGAGACCCAGTACTTC	CASSLSRAEETQYF
TRBV30	TRBJ2-5	TRBD2	-	TGTGCCTGGAGTGTGGGAGGGGTAGAGACCCAGTACTTC	CAWSVGGVETQYF
TRBV7-9	TRBJ1-2	-	few	TGTGCCAGCAGCCCGTCAGGGTTAAACTATGGCTACACCTTC	CASSPSGLNYGYTF
TRBV6-5	TRBJ2-7	-	-	TGTGCCAGCAGTTACTCCCTAGAAGAAACCTACGAGCAGTACTTC	CASSYSLEETYEQYF
TRBV5-1	TRBJ2-7	-	-	TGCGCCAGCAGCTTAGGGACTTCAAACGAGCAGTACTTC	CASSLGTSNEQYF
TRBV27	TRBJ2-1	TRBD1	once	TGTGCCAGCAGTTTCGGAACAGGGGATTTTTACAATGAGCAGTTCTTC	CASSFGTGDFYNEQFF
TRBV24-1	TRBJ2-3	TRBD1	-	TGTGCCACCAGTGAGCGGTCCGGGACAGGGGGCAGAGATACGCAGTATTTT	CATSERSGTGGRDTQYF
TRBV29-1	TRBJ2-3	TRBD2	-	TGCAGCGTTAGCGGGAGATTGGCAGATACGCAGTATTTT	CSVSGRLADTQYF
TRBV6-5	TRBJ2-2	-	-	TGTGCCAGCAGCCGGCTAGACGGGGAGCTGTTTTTT	CASSRLDGELFF
TRBV11-1	TRBJ2-1	-	-	TGTGCCAGCAGCTTTTTCACTAACAATGAGCAGTTCTTC	CASSFFTNNEQFF
TRBV3-1/TRBV3-2	TRBJ2-1	-	-	TGTGCCAGCTCGGAGAGCTCATACAATGAGCAGTTCTTC	CASSESSYNEQFF
TRBV2	TRBJ1-1	-	-	TGTGCCAGCACTCCCCTCCGTGGGGCTCCTCACACTGAAGCTTTCTTT	CASTPLRGAPHTEAFF
TRBV14	TRBJ2-5	-	-	TGTGCCAGCAGCGCCCCGGGAACGCAGACCCAGTACTTC	CASSAPGTQTQYF
TRBV18	TRBJ2-3	-	-	TGTGCCAGCTCACCAGGTCAGCGGAGCACAGATACGCAGTATTTT	CASSPGQRSTDTQYF
TRBV7-2	TRBJ2-2	-	-	TGTGCCAGCAGCCGGAGGGCCAGGAACACCGGGGAGCTGTTTTTT	CASSRRARNTGELFF
TRBV11-3	TRBJ1-4	TRBD1	-	TGTGCCAGCAGCGGCGGGACAGCCGACCCCACAACTAATGAAAAACTGTTTTTT	CASSGGTADPTTNEKLFF
TRBV5-4	TRBJ2-2	TRBD1	-	TGTGCCAGCAGCTCAGGGACAGCAGCGAACACCGGGGAGCTGTTTTTT	CASSSGTAANTGELFF
TRBV2	TRBJ2-7	TRBD1	once	TGTGCCAGCATTTGGGGGCCGGGACAGAACGAGCAGTACTTC	CASIWGPGQNEQYF
TRBV14	TRBJ2-4	-	-	TGTGCCAGCAGCCCTAGCTCCCGGGGGAACATTCAGTACTTC	CASSPSSRGNIQYF
TRBV12-3/TRBV12-4	TRBJ2-6	-	-	TGTGCCAGCGGGGGGTCTGGAGCCAACGTCCTGACTTTC	CASGGSGANVLTF
TRBV5-1	TRBJ2-3	TRBD2	-	TGCGCCAGCTCGGGACTAACCTTTTCCACGCAGTATTTT	CASSGLTFSTQYF
TRBV9	TRBJ2-7	-	-	TGTGCCAGCAGCCCCTCCGCAGCCAGGGACTACGAGCAGTACTTC	CASSPSAARDYEQYF
TRBV5-4	TRBJ2-3	-	-	TGTGCCAGCAGCTTGAGTAGCGCAACAGATACGCAGTATTTT	CASSLSSATDTQYF
TRBV12-3/TRBV12-4	TRBJ2-4	-	once	TGTGCCACCTTGTCTGGCAACAAAAACATTCAGTACTTC	CATLSGNKNIQYF